The rows below give T cell receptor beta chains drawn from one sample of a study of cytomegalovirus exposure and HLA in healthy donors. Sequencing was performed with immunoSEQ multiplex PCR; in TCRdb, only in-frame clones are kept and a portion is missing. The sample yields under 150,000 clones, just under 80% seen once. Sequencing was carried out using PBMCs. Every receptor here comes from a woman in her 40s in good health and CMV-seronegative. CDR3s include the opening cysteine and the closing phenylalanine or tryptophan. The order of the fields is clone size, D gene, V gene, J gene, CDR3 protein, CDR3 DNA. D genes are given only for firm matches. Clone sizes are given selectively: once, few, many, or a class where the clone is expanded.

.	.	TRBV10-3	TRBJ2-1	CAISETTGEQFF	TGTGCCATCAGTGAGACGACAGGCGAGCAGTTCTTC
.	.	TRBV2	TRBJ2-3	CAPCGEITDTQYF	TGTGCCCCGTGCGGGGAGATCACAGATACGCAGTATTTT
.	TRBD1	TRBV29-1	TRBJ1-1	CSVAQGTTEAFF	TGCAGCGTAGCACAGGGGACCACTGAAGCTTTCTTT
.	TRBD2	TRBV5-1	TRBJ2-7	CASSPTSGSYEQYF	TGCGCCAGCAGCCCCACTAGCGGGAGCTACGAGCAGTACTTC
.	TRBD1	TRBV19	TRBJ2-5	CASRAEGQLRETQYF	TGTGCCAGTAGGGCCGAGGGACAGCTCAGAGAGACCCAGTACTTC
.	TRBD1	TRBV30	TRBJ1-3	CAWRETTGLRNTIYF	TGTGCCTGGAGAGAAACGACAGGGTTGCGAAACACCATATATTTT
.	.	TRBV6-6	TRBJ2-7	CATRGAAYEQYF	TGTGCCACACGGGGGGCCGCCTACGAGCAGTACTTC
.	.	TRBV27	TRBJ1-5	CASSPSGSNQPQHF	TGTGCCAGCAGTCCTTCGGGTAGCAATCAGCCCCAGCATTTT
.	TRBD2	TRBV4-1	TRBJ2-3	CASSQDIAGGDTQYF	TGCGCCAGCAGCCAAGATATAGCGGGGGGTGATACGCAGTATTTT
.	.	TRBV28	TRBJ2-7	CASSDPRGRAGEDEQYF	TGTGCCAGCAGTGACCCCAGGGGGCGGGCGGGGGAGGACGAGCAGTACTTC
.	TRBD2	TRBV28	TRBJ2-1	CASSFSSGGTYNEQFF	TGTGCCAGCAGTTTTTCAAGCGGGGGAACCTACAATGAGCAGTTCTTC
.	TRBD1	TRBV29-1	TRBJ2-7	CSARDSSYEQYF	TGCAGCGCTAGGGACAGCTCCTACGAGCAGTATTTC
.	.	TRBV6-5	TRBJ2-5	CASTPPGAGKETQYF	TGTGCCAGCACCCCTCCCGGGGCGGGGAAGGAGACCCAGTACTTC
.	.	TRBV5-6	TRBJ1-1	CASSFGGGTEAFF	TGTGCCAGCAGCTTCGGGGGAGGCACTGAAGCTTTCTTT
.	TRBD1	TRBV30	TRBJ2-3	CAWSADRGGTDTQYF	TGTGCCTGGAGTGCGGACAGGGGTGGCACAGATACGCAGTATTTT
.	.	TRBV27	TRBJ2-1	CASRSGYNEQFF	TGTGCCAGTCGCAGCGGGTACAATGAGCAGTTCTTC
.	.	TRBV28	TRBJ2-5	CASRNQRTLQETQYF	TGTGCCAGCAGAAACCAGCGGACCTTACAAGAGACCCAGTACTTC
.	TRBD2	TRBV28	TRBJ2-1	CAALGGVSSYNEQFF	TGTGCCGCACTTGGGGGGGTGAGCTCCTACAATGAGCAGTTCTTC
.	.	TRBV19	TRBJ2-2	CASLGQKRNTGELFF	TGTGCCAGTTTGGGGCAAAAGCGAAACACCGGGGAGCTGTTTTTT
.	.	TRBV9	TRBJ2-6	CASSVAISGSSGANVLTF	TGTGCCAGCAGCGTAGCAATTTCGGGGAGCTCTGGGGCCAACGTCCTGACTTTC
.	TRBD1	TRBV10-1	TRBJ2-7	CASRHPPGTVNYGSYEQYF	TGCGCCAGCAGGCACCCGCCCGGGACAGTCAACTACGGGTCCTACGAGCAGTACTTC
.	TRBD1	TRBV28	TRBJ1-4	CASSLEAGGILKLFF	TGTGCCAGCAGTTTAGAGGCAGGGGGTATCCTAAAACTGTTTTTT
.	.	TRBV19	TRBJ2-2	CASREQIGGELFF	TGTGCCTCGAGGGAGCAGATCGGCGGGGAGCTGTTTTTT
.	TRBD2	TRBV9	TRBJ2-7	CASSVGPGTSGSYEQYF	TGTGCCAGCAGCGTAGGACCCGGTACTAGCGGCTCCTACGAGCAGTACTTC
.	TRBD2	TRBV7-2	TRBJ2-7	CASSLIEERGGTYEQYF	TGTGCCAGCAGCTTAATAGAGGAGCGGGGGGGAACCTACGAGCAGTACTTC
.	.	TRBV5-6	TRBJ2-7	CASSLRSGPYEQYF	TGTGCCAGCAGCTTGAGGTCAGGCCCCTACGAGCAGTACTTC
.	TRBD1	TRBV5-1	TRBJ1-1	CASSLGWTGGVNTEAFF	TGCGCCAGCAGCTTGGGTTGGACAGGGGGCGTGAACACTGAAGCTTTCTTT
.	TRBD2	TRBV2	TRBJ2-7	CASSPRGGLAGYEQYF	TGTGCCAGCAGTCCCAGGGGGGGACTAGCGGGGTACGAGCAGTACTTC
few	.	TRBV30	TRBJ1-5	CAWKPEGQLGGQPQHF	TGTGCCTGGAAGCCTGAGGGACAACTAGGGGGTCAGCCCCAGCATTTT
once	TRBD2	TRBV5-1	TRBJ2-7	CASSFHPSGEGYEQYF	TGCGCCAGCAGCTTCCACCCTAGCGGGGAGGGCTACGAGCAGTACTTC
.	.	TRBV6-6	TRBJ1-2	CASSYSAEYANYGYTF	TGTGCCAGCAGTTACTCGGCCGAATACGCCAACTATGGCTACACCTTC
.	TRBD2	TRBV27	TRBJ2-3	CASSLATASGSYTQYF	TGTGCCAGCAGTTTAGCTACTGCTAGCGGGAGTTATACGCAGTATTTT
.	TRBD1	TRBV10-2	TRBJ2-3	CAITGGDTQYF	TGCGCCATTACAGGGGGAGATACGCAGTATTTT
.	.	TRBV2	TRBJ1-5	CASSVRDYSNQPQHF	TGTGCCAGCAGTGTCAGAGACTATAGCAATCAGCCCCAGCATTTT